The 13 T cell receptor beta chains presented below share a single source sample, sequenced in a study of cytomegalovirus exposure and HLA in healthy donors. PCR used 60 Vbeta primers and 13 Jbeta primers. Here immunoSEQ multiplex PCR was the method, and the copy in TCRdb shows in-frame clones only, minus some. The sample has 100,000 to 150,000 clones; roughly 85% are singletons. Sequenced material: PBMCs. The receptors originated from a woman aged 35 to 49 in good health and CMV-seropositive.

Points on this clone: One end of the junction is discordant with germline, which a read error may explain. The J gene is TRBJ2-1, the V gene TRBV7-9, with a possible D match to TRBD2 (6 bases). CDR3 length: 12 amino acids. Looked up from germline, CDR1 is SEHNR and CDR2 is FQNEAQ (reference sequence). The CDR3 DNA is TGTTCCAGCAGCATGACTAGCAATGAGCAGTTCTTC. As protein: CSSSMTSNEQFF.

This clone was seen a handful of times. V usage is TRBV28 and J usage is TRBJ2-3; 10 positions agree with TRBD2. The CDR3 sequence is 16 residues long. Germline CDR1 is MDHEN and CDR2 is SYDVKM. Trimming took 3 bases from V and 3 from J; bases not matched to a gene: 6. The CDR3: CASSFISSGGTDTQYF. The DNA of the CDR3 is TGTGCCAGCAGTTTTATATCTAGCGGGGGTACAGATACGCAGTATTTT.

V is TRBV6-1 and J is TRBJ2-5; TRBD1 is a possible D gene (6 bases). V gave up 4 bases and J gave up 3 bases, with 12 bases separating them. This CDR3 contains 14 residues. CDR1 and CDR2 (germline): MNHNS, SASEGT. This CDR3 reads CASSVQQGEETQYF. In DNA form, the CDR3 reads TGTGCCAGCAGTGTGCAACAGGGAGAAGAGACCCAGTACTTC.

The V call is TRBV5-1, the J call TRBJ2-7, with a possible D match to TRBD1 (5 bases). V lost 4 bases and J 2 bases, leaving 13 bases between the germline ends. Germline V gene data show CDR1 as SGHRS and CDR2 as YFSETQ. The CDR3 is 14 residues long. The CDR3 region is CASSLRQPTYEQYF. The CDR3 DNA sequence: TGCGCCAGCAGCCTAAGACAGCCGACCTACGAGCAGTACTTC. Looking up the rest from reference TRBV5-1 and TRBJ2-7 gives the full variable domain: KAGVTQTPRYLIKTRGQQVTLSCSPISGHRSVSWYQQTPGQGLQFLFEYFSETQRNKGNFPGRFSGRQFSNSRSEMNVSTLELGDSALYLCASSLRQPTYEQYFGPGTRLTVT.

CDR3 in DNA: TGCGCCAGCAGCCAAGGGGGACTAGCGGCCTACAATGAGCAGTTCTTC. It encodes CASSQGGLAAYNEQFF. The chain joins TRBV4-1 to TRBJ2-1, with TRBD2 matching 11 bases. Germline CDR1 reads MGHRA; CDR2 reads YSYEKL. The CDR3 runs to 16 residues. V gave up 1 base and J gave up 2 bases; unmatched junction bases: 1.

The rearrangement links TRBV25-1 to TRBJ2-5, with 8 bases aligning to TRBD1. The J segment lost 2 bases and the V segment lost 2 bases, leaving 1 base of the junction unmatched. Germline CDR1 is MGHDK and CDR2 is SYGVNS. The CDR3 sequence is 14 residues long. CDR3 amino acids: CASSEDRGQETQYF. The CDR3 coding sequence is TGTGCCAGCAGTGAAGACAGGGGACAAGAGACCCAGTACTTC.

This chain uses TRBV9 with TRBJ1-1; the match to TRBD1 covers 11 bases. The V segment lost 3 bases and the J segment 6 bases; nucleotides outside the gene matches: 4. Germline CDR1 SGDLS, CDR2 YYNGEE. This CDR3 is 14 amino acids long. The CDR3 region has the DNA TGTGCCAGCAGCGACGGACAGGGGGCGGCTGAAGCTTTCTTT. It translates to CASSDGQGAAEAFF.

This chain uses TRBV10-3 with TRBJ1-1, with 10 bases fitting TRBD1. This CDR3 comprises 15 residues. Germline CDR1 is ENHRY and CDR2 is SYGVKD. V dropped 6 bases and J dropped 1; count of bases not matched to a gene: 5. CDR3 in amino acids: CAISRQGATNTEAFF. CDR3 nucleotides: TGTGCCATCAGCAGACAGGGGGCGACGAACACTGAAGCTTTCTTT.

This sequence joins TRBV7-9 and TRBJ2-2, with D possibly being TRBD2 (5 bases). The CDR3 consists of 15 residues. V lost 2 bases to trimming and J lost 4 bases, with 11 bases between them. Germline CDR1 SEHNR, CDR2 FQNEAQ (reference sequence). CDR3 DNA sequence: TGTGCCAGCAGCTTATGGGGAGTAATCACCGGGGAGCTGTTTTTT. Encoded protein: CASSLWGVITGELFF.

This chain uses TRBV23-1 with TRBJ1-3; no firm D call. TRBV23-1 is given ORF status, its function remaining uncertain. V was trimmed by 1 base and J by 0 bases, leaving 7 bases between them. This CDR3 has 15 amino acids. In DNA form, the CDR3 reads TGCGCCAGCAGTCAATTGGGCATCTCTGGAAACACCATATATTTT. It codes for CASSQLGISGNTIYF.

This clone appeared once. The gene calls are TRBV28 and TRBJ1-2; D possibly corresponds to TRBD1 (6 bases). The CDR3 extends over 12 amino acids. Germline V CDR1 and CDR2: MDHEN, SYDVKM. Trimming pared 10 bases from V and 4 bases from J, leaving 13 bases between. The CDR3 loop is CAIPGDGYGYTF. The CDR3 DNA sequence: TGTGCCATTCCAGGGGACGGCTATGGCTACACCTTC.

V gene TRBV6-5 combines with J gene TRBJ1-1; D remains ambiguous. Germline-derived CDR1 and CDR2 are MNHEY and SVGAGI. V lost 4 bases to trimming and J lost 12 bases, with 18 bases between them. CDR3 length: 13 amino acids. The CDR3 loop reads CASSSGSRRSTFF. The CDR3 DNA follows: TGTGCCAGCAGTTCCGGGTCTCGAAGAAGTACTTTCTTT.

The chain couples TRBV9 to TRBJ1-3; 8 nucleotides line up with TRBD1. CDR3 length: 15 residues. CDR1 is SGDLS and CDR2 is YYNGEE in the germline V gene. After removal of 4 bases from V and 2 bases from J, the junction contained 5 bases not matched to a gene. The CDR3 DNA reads as TGTGCCAGCAGCTCGCAGGGGGCAACTGGAAACACCATATATTTT. Encoded protein: CASSSQGATGNTIYF.